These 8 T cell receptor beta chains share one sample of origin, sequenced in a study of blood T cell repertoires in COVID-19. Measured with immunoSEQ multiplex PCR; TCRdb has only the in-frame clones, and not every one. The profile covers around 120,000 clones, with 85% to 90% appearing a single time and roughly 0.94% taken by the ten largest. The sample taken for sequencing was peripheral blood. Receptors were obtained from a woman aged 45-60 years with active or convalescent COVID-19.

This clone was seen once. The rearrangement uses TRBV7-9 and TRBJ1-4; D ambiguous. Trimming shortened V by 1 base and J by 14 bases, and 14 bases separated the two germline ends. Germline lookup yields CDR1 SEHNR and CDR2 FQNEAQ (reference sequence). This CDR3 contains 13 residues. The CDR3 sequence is CASSLGNPSELFF. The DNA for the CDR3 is TGTGCCAGCAGCTTAGGGAATCCGAGCGAGCTGTTTTTT.

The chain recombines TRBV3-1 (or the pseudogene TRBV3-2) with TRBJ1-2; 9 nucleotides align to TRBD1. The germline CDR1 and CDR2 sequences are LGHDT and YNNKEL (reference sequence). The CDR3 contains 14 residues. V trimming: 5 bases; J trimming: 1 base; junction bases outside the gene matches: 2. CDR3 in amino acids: CASSGTGLNYGYTF. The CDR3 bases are TGTGCCAGCAGCGGGACAGGGCTTAACTATGGCTACACCTTC.

CDR3 residues: CASIPGTSGSSEQYF. Written as DNA, the CDR3 is TGTGCCAGCATTCCCGGGACTAGCGGGAGTTCCGAGCAGTACTTC. The chain uses TRBV2 and TRBJ2-7; 14 positions agree with TRBD2. After removal of 7 bases from V and 6 bases from J, the junction contained 8 bases not matched to a gene. Germline CDR1 SNHLY, CDR2 FYNNEI. The CDR3 length is 15 residues.

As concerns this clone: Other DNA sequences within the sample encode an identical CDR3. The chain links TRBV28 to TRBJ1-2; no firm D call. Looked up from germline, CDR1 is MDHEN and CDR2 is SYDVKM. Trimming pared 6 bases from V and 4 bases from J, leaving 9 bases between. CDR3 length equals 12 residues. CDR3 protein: CASSPPGYGYTF. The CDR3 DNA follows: TGTGCCAGCAGCCCCCCAGGCTATGGCTACACCTTC.

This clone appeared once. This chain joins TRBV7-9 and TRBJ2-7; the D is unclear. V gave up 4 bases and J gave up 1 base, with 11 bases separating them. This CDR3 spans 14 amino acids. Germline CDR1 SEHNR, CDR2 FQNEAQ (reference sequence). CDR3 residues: CASSSTAGSYEQYF. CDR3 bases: TGTGCCAGCAGCTCCACGGCAGGATCCTACGAGCAGTACTTC.

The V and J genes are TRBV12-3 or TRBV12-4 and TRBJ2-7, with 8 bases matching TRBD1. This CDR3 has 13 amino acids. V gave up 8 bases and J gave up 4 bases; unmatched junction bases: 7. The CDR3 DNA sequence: TGTGCCAGCGGGAGACAGGGGCCGTACGAGCAGTACTTC. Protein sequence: CASGRQGPYEQYF.

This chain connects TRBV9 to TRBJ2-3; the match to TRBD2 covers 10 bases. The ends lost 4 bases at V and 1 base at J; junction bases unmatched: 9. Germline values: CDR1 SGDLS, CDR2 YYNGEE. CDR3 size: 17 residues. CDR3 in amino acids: CASSPSPGLAGTDTQYF. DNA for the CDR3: TGTGCCAGCAGCCCTTCTCCAGGACTAGCGGGCACAGATACGCAGTATTTT. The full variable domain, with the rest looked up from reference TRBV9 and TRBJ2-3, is DSGVTQTPKHLITATGQRVTLRCSPRSGDLSVYWYQQSLDQGLQFLIQYYNGEERAKGNILERFSAQQFPDLHSELNLSSLELGDSALYFCASSPSPGLAGTDTQYFGPGTRLTVL.

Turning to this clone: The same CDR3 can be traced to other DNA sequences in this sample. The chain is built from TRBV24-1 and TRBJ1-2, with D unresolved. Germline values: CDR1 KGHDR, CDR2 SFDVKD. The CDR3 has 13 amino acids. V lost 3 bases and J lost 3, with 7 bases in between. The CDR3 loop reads CATSDRGYYGYTF. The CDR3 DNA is TGTGCCACCAGTGATCGGGGATACTATGGCTACACCTTC.